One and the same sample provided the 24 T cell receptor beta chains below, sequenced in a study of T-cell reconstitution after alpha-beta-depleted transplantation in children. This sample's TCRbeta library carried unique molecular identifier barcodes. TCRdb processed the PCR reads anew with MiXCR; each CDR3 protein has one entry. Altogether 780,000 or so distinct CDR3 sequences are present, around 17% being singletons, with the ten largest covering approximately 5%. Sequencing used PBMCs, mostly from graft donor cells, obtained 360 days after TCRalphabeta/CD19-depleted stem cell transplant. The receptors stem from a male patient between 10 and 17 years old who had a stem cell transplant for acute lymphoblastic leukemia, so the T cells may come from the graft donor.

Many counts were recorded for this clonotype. The CDR3 reads CAITGQGGYEQYF. The CDR3 DNA reads TGTGCCATCACTGGACAGGGGGGGTACGAGCAGTACTTC. This chain links TRBV10-3 with TRBJ2-7; 10 bases match TRBD1. V shed 7 bases and J 4 bases; nucleotides not matched to a gene: 4. The CDR3 length is 13 residues. Germline CDR1 reads ENHRY; CDR2 reads SYGVKD.

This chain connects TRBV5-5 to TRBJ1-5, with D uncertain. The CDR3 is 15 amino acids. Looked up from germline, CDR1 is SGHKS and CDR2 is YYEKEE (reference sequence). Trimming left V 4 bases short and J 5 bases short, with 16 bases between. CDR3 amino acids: CASSGHGEVHQPQHF. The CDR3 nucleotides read TGTGCCAGCAGCGGGCACGGGGAGGTCCATCAGCCCCAGCATTTT.

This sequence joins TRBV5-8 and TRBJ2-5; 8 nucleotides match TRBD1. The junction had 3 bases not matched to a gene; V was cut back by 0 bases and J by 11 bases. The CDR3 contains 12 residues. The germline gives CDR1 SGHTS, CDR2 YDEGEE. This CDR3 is CASSLARTGQYF. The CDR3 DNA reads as TGTGCCAGCAGCTTGGCGAGGACAGGGCAGTACTTC.

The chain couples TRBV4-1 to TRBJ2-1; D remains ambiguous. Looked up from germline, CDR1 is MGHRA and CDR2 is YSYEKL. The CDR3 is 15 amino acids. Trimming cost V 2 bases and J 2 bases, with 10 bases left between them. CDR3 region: CASSQQVLTYNEQFF. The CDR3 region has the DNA TGCGCCAGCAGCCAACAGGTTCTAACCTACAATGAGCAGTTCTTC.

The CDR3 sequence: CASSQVENSGTGSGEQYF. Here the CDR3 DNA reads TGTGCCAGCAGCCAAGTGGAGAATTCCGGGACAGGGTCGGGCGAGCAGTACTTC. This chain joins TRBV3-1 and TRBJ2-7; 9 nucleotides align to TRBD1. The germline gives CDR1 LGHDT, CDR2 YNNKEL (reference sequence). V shed 1 base, J shed 6 bases, and the junction held 16 bases outside the gene matches. The CDR3 is 18 amino acids.

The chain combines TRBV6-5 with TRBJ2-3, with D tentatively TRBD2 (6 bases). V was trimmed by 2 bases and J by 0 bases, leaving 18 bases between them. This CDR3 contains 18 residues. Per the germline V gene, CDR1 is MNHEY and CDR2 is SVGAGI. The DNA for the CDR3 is TGTGCCAGCAGTTACGGGGGGACTCTCCCCCTTAGCACAGATACGCAGTATTTT. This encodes CASSYGGTLPLSTDTQYF.

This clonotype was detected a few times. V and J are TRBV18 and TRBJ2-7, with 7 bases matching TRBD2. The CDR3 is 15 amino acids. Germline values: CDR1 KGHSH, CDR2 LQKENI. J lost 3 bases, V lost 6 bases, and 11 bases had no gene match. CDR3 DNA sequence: TGTGCCAGCTCCCCTGGCCTAGCGGAGATCTACGAGCAGTACTTC. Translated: CASSPGLAEIYEQYF. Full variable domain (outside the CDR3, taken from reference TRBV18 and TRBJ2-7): NAGVMQNPRHLVRRRGQEARLRCSPMKGHSHVYWYRQLPEEGLKFMVYLQKENIIDESGMPKERFSAEFPKEGPSILRIQQVVRGDSAAYFCASSPGLAEIYEQYFGPGTRLTVT.

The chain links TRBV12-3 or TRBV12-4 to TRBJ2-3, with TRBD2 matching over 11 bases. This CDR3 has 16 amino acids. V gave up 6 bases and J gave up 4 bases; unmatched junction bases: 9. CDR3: CASRPARLAGSDTQYF. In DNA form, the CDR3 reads TGTGCCAGCAGGCCTGCGCGACTAGCGGGATCAGATACGCAGTATTTT.

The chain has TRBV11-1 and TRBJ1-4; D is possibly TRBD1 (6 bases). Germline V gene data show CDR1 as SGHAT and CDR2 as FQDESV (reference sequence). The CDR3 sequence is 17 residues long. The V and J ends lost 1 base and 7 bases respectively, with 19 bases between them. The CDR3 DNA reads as TGTGCCAGCAGCTTAGACAGTACGGGGGGCCTGCGTGAAAAACTGTTTTTT. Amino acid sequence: CASSLDSTGGLREKLFF.

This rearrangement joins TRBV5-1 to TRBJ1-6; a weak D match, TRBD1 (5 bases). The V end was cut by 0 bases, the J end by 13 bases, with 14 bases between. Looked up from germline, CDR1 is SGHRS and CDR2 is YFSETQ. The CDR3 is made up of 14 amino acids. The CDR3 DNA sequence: TGCGCCAGCAGCTTGGTGACGGGGCGGGAGCCCCTCCACTTT. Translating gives CASSLVTGREPLHF.

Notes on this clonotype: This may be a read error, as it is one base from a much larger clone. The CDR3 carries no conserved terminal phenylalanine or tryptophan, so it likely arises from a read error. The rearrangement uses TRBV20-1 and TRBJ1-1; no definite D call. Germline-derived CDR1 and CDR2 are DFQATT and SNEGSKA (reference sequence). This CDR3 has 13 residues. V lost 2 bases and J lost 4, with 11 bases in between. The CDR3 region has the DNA TGCAGTGCTAGATTGAGCTGGGGCACTGAAGCTTTCTCT. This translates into CSARLSWGTEAFS.

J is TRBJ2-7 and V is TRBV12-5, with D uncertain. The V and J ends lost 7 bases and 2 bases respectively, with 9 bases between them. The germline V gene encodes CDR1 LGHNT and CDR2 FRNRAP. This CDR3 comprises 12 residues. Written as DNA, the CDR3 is TGTGCTAGTGTGGGTTGGACCTACGAGCAGTACTTC. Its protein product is CASVGWTYEQYF.

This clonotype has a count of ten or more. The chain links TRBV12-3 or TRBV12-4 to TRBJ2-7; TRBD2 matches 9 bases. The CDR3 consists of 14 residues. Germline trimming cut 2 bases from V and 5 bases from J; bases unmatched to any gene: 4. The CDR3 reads CASSLWGLAHEQYF. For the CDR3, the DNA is TGTGCCAGCAGTTTATGGGGACTAGCCCACGAGCAGTACTTC.

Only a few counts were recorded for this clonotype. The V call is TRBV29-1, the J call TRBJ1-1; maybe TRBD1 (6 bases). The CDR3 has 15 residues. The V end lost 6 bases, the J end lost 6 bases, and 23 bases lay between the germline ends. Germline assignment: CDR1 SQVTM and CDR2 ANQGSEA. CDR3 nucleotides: TGCAGCGTCCGAGGGGGTCTGAACAATTTCGCTGAAGCTTTCTTT. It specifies CSVRGGLNNFAEAFF. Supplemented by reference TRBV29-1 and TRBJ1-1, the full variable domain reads SAVISQKPSRDICQRGTSLTIQCQVDSQVTMMFWYRQQPGQSLTLIATANQGSEATYESGFVIDKFPISRPNLTFSTLTVSNMSPEDSSIYLCSVRGGLNNFAEAFFGQGTRLTVV.

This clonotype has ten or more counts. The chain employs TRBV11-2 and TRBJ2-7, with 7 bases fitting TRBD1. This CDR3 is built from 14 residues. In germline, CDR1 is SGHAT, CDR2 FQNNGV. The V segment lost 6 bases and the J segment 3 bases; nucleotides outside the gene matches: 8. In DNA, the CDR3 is TGTGCCAGCAGTCCTTCGACAGGGCACTACGAGCAGTACTTC. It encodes CASSPSTGHYEQYF.

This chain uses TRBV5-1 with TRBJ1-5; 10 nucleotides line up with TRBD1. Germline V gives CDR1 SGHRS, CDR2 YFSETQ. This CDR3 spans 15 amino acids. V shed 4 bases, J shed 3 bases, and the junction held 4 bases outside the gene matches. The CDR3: CASSLRQGANQPQHF. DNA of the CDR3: TGCGCCAGCAGCCTGAGACAGGGGGCCAATCAGCCCCAGCATTTT.

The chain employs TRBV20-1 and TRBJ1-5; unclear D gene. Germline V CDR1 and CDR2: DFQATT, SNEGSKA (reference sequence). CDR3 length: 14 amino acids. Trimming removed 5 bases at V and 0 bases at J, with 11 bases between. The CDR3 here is CSAPRASSNQPQHF. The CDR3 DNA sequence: TGCAGTGCTCCGAGGGCGAGTAGCAATCAGCCCCAGCATTTT.

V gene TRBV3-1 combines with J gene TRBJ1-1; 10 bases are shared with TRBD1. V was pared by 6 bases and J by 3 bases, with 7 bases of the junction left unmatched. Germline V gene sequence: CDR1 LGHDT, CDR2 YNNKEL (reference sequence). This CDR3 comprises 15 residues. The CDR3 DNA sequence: TGTGCCAGCAGTCTAGGGGGGACAGGGGACACTGAAGCTTTCTTT. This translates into CASSLGGTGDTEAFF.

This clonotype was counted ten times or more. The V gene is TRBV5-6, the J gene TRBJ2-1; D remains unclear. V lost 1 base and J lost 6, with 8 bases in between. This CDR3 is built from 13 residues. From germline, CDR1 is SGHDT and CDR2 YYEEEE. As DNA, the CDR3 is TGTGCCAGCAGCTTGATGGTGATCAATGAGCAGTTCTTC. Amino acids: CASSLMVINEQFF.

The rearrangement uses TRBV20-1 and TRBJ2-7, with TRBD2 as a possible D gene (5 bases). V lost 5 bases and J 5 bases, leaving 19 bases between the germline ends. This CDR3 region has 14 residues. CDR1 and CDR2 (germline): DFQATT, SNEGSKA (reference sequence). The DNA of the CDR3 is TGCAGTGCTGAAAAACTAGTCCGATCTCACGAGCAGTACTTC. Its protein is CSAEKLVRSHEQYF.

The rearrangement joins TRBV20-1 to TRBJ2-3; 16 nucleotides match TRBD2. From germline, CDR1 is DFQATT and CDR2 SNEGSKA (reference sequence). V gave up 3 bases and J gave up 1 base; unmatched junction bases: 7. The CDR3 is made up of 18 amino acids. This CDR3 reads CSARGGLAGGGGTDTQYF. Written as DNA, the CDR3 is TGCAGTGCTAGGGGGGGACTAGCGGGAGGGGGCGGCACAGATACGCAGTATTTT.

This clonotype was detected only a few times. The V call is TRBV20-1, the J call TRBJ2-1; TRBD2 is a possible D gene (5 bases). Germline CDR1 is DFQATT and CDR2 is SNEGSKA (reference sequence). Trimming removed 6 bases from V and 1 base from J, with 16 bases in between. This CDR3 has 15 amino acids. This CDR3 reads CSALPPRESYNEQFF. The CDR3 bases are TGCAGTGCGCTTCCCCCGAGGGAATCCTACAATGAGCAGTTCTTC.

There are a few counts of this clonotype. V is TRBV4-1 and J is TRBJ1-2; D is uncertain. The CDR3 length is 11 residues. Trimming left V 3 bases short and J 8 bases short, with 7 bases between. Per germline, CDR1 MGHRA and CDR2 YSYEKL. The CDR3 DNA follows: TGCGCCAGCAGCCAGATGCACGGCTACACCTTC. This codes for CASSQMHGYTF.

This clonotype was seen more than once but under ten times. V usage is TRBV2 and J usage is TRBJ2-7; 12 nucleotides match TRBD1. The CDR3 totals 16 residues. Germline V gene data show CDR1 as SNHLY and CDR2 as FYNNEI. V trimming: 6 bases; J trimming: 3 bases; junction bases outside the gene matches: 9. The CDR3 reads CASRPRRDRGLYEQYF. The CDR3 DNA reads TGTGCCAGCAGACCCCGCCGGGACAGGGGGCTCTACGAGCAGTACTTC.